This passage covers 17 T cell receptor beta chains from one sample sequenced in a study of T cells in localized non-small cell lung cancer. The method was immunoSEQ multiplex PCR; TCRdb's version includes in-frame clones alone and lacks a portion of them. The sample includes 7,000 to 9,500 clones, roughly 86% seen only once; the top ten take over 2%. Specimen: peripheral blood, collected before any cancer treatment. These receptors were taken from a female donor over 55 with stage II squamous cell lung carcinoma.

The J gene is TRBJ2-3, the V gene TRBV7-2, with D unclear. Germline CDR1 is SGHTA and CDR2 is FQGNSA. The CDR3 is made up of 13 amino acids. V was clipped by 1 base and J by 1 base, with 3 bases between them. The CDR3 is CASSLDRTDTQYF. CDR3 in DNA: TGTGCCAGCAGCTTAGACCGCACAGATACGCAGTATTTT.

This clone came up a few times. V and J are TRBV7-8 and TRBJ1-3; D may be TRBD1 (5 bases). The CDR3 spans 14 residues. Per germline, CDR1 SGHVS and CDR2 FQNEAQ. V was trimmed by 0 bases and J by 3 bases, leaving 6 bases between them. The CDR3 loop is CASSLARVGNTIYF. CDR3 nucleotide sequence: TGTGCCAGCAGCTTAGCCAGGGTTGGAAACACCATATATTTT.

Points on this clone: One junction end does not reproduce the germline sequence, and a read error may be involved. Other DNA sequences of this sample code for an identical CDR3. The rearrangement links TRBV6-6 to TRBJ1-5; the D is unclear. The CDR3 sequence is 13 residues long. Germline V lookup: CDR1 MNHNY, CDR2 SVGAGI (reference sequence). For the CDR3, the DNA is TGTGCCAGCAGGTACGAGGGCAACCAGCCCCAGCATTTT. Amino acids: CASRYEGNQPQHF.

V and J are TRBV5-1 and TRBJ1-5; the D is unclear. Trimming removed 4 bases at V and 3 bases at J, with 11 bases between. Germline values: CDR1 SGHRS, CDR2 YFSETQ. The length of the CDR3 is 14 residues. The CDR3 bases are TGCGCCAGCAGCGTGGAGGGTATCAATCAGCCCCAGCATTTT. It yields the protein CASSVEGINQPQHF. The full variable domain, in which reference TRBV5-1 and TRBJ1-5 provide the parts outside the CDR3, is KAGVTQTPRYLIKTRGQQVTLSCSPISGHRSVSWYQQTPGQGLQFLFEYFSETQRNKGNFPGRFSGRQFSNSRSEMNVSTLELGDSALYLCASSVEGINQPQHFGDGTRLSIL.

CDR3 residues: CASSPHFQETQYF. The CDR3 DNA is TGTGCCAGCTCACCACACTTCCAAGAGACCCAGTACTTC. The chain combines TRBV18 with TRBJ2-5, with D hard to call. Germline V gene sequence: CDR1 KGHSH, CDR2 LQKENI. CDR3 length: 13 residues. Between the trimmed V and J ends, which lost 1 base and 1 base, there was a span of 4 bases.

This chain joins TRBV11-3 and TRBJ2-3; 8 bases are shared with TRBD2. CDR3 length: 15 amino acids. The junction had 4 bases not matched to a gene; V was cut back by 1 base and J by 4 bases. CDR1 SGHNT and CDR2 YENEEA come from the germline V gene. CDR3 loop: CASSLGGGTPDTQYF. The CDR3 DNA reads TGTGCCAGCAGCTTAGGCGGGGGGACCCCAGATACGCAGTATTTT.

The gene calls are TRBV10-3 and TRBJ1-2; D call uncertain. V lost 0 bases and J 8 bases, leaving 10 bases between the germline ends. The CDR3 totals 13 residues. Looked up from germline, CDR1 is ENHRY and CDR2 is SYGVKD. The CDR3 DNA follows: TGTGCCATCAGTGAGTCGATGGCAGACGGCTACACCTTC. Translation gives CAISESMADGYTF.

The V and J genes are TRBV7-9 and TRBJ2-2; no firm D call. CDR3 length equals 13 residues. The V and J ends lost 4 bases and 6 bases respectively, with 9 bases between them. CDR1 is SEHNR, CDR2 FQNEAQ, per germline (reference sequence). The DNA of the CDR3 is TGTGCCAGCAGCTCTTTGTCCGCCGGGGAGCTGTTTTTT. Residues: CASSSLSAGELFF.

V and J are TRBV28 and TRBJ2-6, with D perhaps matching TRBD1 (5 bases). CDR1 and CDR2 from the germline V gene are MDHEN and SYDVKM. This CDR3 is 17 amino acids long. The ends were cut back, 5 bases at V and 5 bases at J, with 19 bases in the middle. The chain's CDR3 is CASSLYWTQSRANVLTF. As DNA, the CDR3 is TGTGCCAGCAGTCTCTATTGGACACAAAGTCGGGCCAACGTCCTGACTTTC.

This clone was seen a single time. V and J are TRBV29-1 and TRBJ2-3, with TRBD2 matching over 14 bases. The CDR3 spans 16 residues. Germline values: CDR1 SQVTM, CDR2 ANQGSEA. V was clipped by 7 bases and J by 2 bases; unmatched bases: 8. The CDR3 protein is CSAPRLAGGFTDTQYF. In nucleotides, the CDR3 is TGCAGCGCTCCAAGACTAGCGGGAGGGTTCACAGATACGCAGTATTTT.

V and J are TRBV19 and TRBJ2-2; D gene uncertain. Germline assignment: CDR1 LNHDA and CDR2 SQIVND (reference sequence). The germline V and J ends were trimmed by 10 bases and 3 bases, with 15 bases remaining between them. The CDR3 runs 14 residues. The CDR3 DNA sequence: TGTGCCACCCACCCGACTGGCGACACCGGGGAGCTGTTTTTT. Amino acid sequence: CATHPTGDTGELFF. The full variable domain, completed using reference TRBV19 and TRBJ2-2, is DGGITQSPKYLFRKEGQNVTLSCEQNLNHDAMYWYRQDPGQGLRLIYYSQIVNDFQKGDIAEGYSVSREKKESFPLTVTSAQKNPTAFYLCATHPTGDTGELFFGEGSRLTVL.

This rearrangement joins TRBV5-1 to TRBJ2-5; TRBD2 matches at 15 bases. Germline CDR1 is SGHRS and CDR2 is YFSETQ. The CDR3 has 17 residues. V shed 3 bases, J shed 2 bases, and the junction held 5 bases outside the gene matches. CDR3 protein: CASSSGLAGGKQETQYF. CDR3 DNA sequence: TGCGCCAGCAGCTCCGGACTAGCGGGGGGGAAACAAGAGACCCAGTACTTC.

This chain connects TRBV12-2 to TRBJ2-2; TRBD2, the table's D call, lacks a check against the DNA. TRBV12-2 is assigned pseudogene status. The CDR3 sequence is 18 residues long. DNA for the CDR3: TGTGCAAGTCGCTCTAGCCCCCTAACTAGCGGAAGAACCGGGGAGCTGTTTTTT. Encoded protein: CASRSSPLTSGRTGELFF.

The J gene is TRBJ1-1, the V gene TRBV28; 8 bases are a match to TRBD1. With V trimmed by 6 bases and J by 4 bases, 7 bases remained unmatched. The CDR3 is 14 residues long. From germline, CDR1 is MDHEN and CDR2 SYDVKM. The CDR3: CASSRADRVTEAFF. The CDR3 nucleotides read TGTGCCAGCAGCCGGGCGGACAGGGTCACTGAAGCTTTCTTT.

This clone was picked up one time. This rearrangement joins TRBV11-2 to TRBJ2-1; TRBD2 agrees at 11 bases. Trimming at V came to 5 bases and at J to 7 bases, leaving 10 bases not matched to a gene. Germline CDR1 is SGHAT and CDR2 is FQNNGV. The CDR3 is made up of 16 amino acids. The CDR3 spells CASSLLAGGPINEQFF. The CDR3 nucleotides read TGTGCCAGCAGCCTCTTAGCGGGGGGGCCGATAAATGAGCAGTTCTTC. Based on the CDR3 plus reference TRBV11-2 and TRBJ2-1, the full variable domain is EAGVAQSPRYKIIEKRQSVAFWCNPISGHATLYWYQQILGQGPKLLIQFQNNGVVDDSQLPKDRFSAERLKGVDSTLKIQPAKLEDSAVYLCASSLLAGGPINEQFFGPGTRLTVL.

The chain combines TRBV5-6 with TRBJ1-2, with D tentatively TRBD1 (6 bases). The ends were cut back, 0 bases at V and 6 bases at J, with 12 bases in the middle. The CDR3 covers 14 residues. CDR1 SGHDT and CDR2 YYEEEE come from the germline V gene. This chain's CDR3 is CASSLAAGADGYTF. The CDR3 coding sequence is TGTGCCAGCAGCTTGGCTGCAGGGGCGGATGGCTACACCTTC.

The chain has TRBV6-5 and TRBJ1-3, with D possibly TRBD1 on 5 matching bases. Trimming stripped 6 bases from V and 4 bases from J, with 13 bases between. The CDR3 is 14 residues long. The germline CDR1 and CDR2 sequences are MNHEY and SVGAGI. CDR3 bases: TGTGCCAGCAGCCAGACTGGGGCCGGAAACACCATATATTTT. Amino acids: CASSQTGAGNTIYF.